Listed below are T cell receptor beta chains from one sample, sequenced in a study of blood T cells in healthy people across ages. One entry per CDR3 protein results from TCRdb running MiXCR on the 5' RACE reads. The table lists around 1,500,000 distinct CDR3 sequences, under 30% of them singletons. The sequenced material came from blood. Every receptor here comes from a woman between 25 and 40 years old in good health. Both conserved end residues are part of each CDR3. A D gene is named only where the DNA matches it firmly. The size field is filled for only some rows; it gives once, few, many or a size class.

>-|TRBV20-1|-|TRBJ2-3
CSASTTTGSGEQYF
TGCAGTGCTAGTACGACTACGGGGTCGGGTGAGCAGTATTTT
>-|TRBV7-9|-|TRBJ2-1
CASSLVHGIEQFF
TGTGCCAGCAGCTTAGTTCATGGGATTGAGCAGTTCTTC
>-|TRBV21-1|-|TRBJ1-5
CASPNRGKEQSAQHF
TGTGCCAGCCCGAATCGGGGCAAGGAGCAATCAGCCCAGCATTTT
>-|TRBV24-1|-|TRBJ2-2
CATSDLGGASNTGELFF
TGTGCCACCAGTGATTTGGGCGGCGCTTCGAACACCGGGGAGCTGTTTTTT
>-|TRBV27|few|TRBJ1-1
CASSRSGDEAFF
TGTGCCAGCAGTCGCTCAGGGGACGAAGCTTTCTTT
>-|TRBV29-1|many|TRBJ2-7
CSVVGAGGTYEQYF
TGCAGCGTTGTTGGGGCAGGGGGGACCTACGAGCAGTACTTC
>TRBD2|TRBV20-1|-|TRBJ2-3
CSAKLAGITDTQYF
TGCAGTGCTAAACTAGCGGGGATCACAGATACGCAGTATTTT
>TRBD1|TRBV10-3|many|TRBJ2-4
CAISAGTARDIQYF
TGTGCCATCAGCGCCGGGACAGCCCGGGACATTCAGTACTTC
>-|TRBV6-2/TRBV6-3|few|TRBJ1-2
CASSYQGYGYTF
TGTGCCAGCAGTTATCAGGGGTATGGCTACACCTTC
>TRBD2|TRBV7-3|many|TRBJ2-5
CASSPSGGAAETQYF
TGTGCCAGCAGTCCCAGCGGGGGGGCCGCTGAGACCCAGTACTTC
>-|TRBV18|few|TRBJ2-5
CAISPWTGGETQYF
TGTGCCATCTCACCATGGACCGGAGGGGAGACCCAGTACTTC
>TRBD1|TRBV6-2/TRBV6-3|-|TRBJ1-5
CASSYTLGQGLDQPQHF
TGTGCCAGCAGTTACACCCTGGGACAGGGGCTAGATCAGCCCCAGCATTTT
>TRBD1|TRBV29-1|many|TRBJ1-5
CSVGQGGNQPQHF
TGCAGCGTGGGACAGGGCGGCAATCAGCCCCAGCATTTT
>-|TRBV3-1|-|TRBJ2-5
CAGSQVREEETQYF
TGTGCCGGCAGCCAAGTCCGCGAAGAGGAGACCCAGTACTTC
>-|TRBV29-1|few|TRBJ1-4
CSVEVIKRGPEKLFF
TGCAGCGTCGAGGTTATTAAGCGGGGGCCTGAAAAACTGTTTTTT
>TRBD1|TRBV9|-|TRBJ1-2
CASSQMRQGVYGYTF
TGTGCCAGCAGTCAGATGAGACAGGGAGTCTATGGCTACACCTTC
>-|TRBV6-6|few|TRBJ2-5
CASSPKSGNQETQYF
TGTGCCAGCAGTCCTAAATCAGGAAACCAAGAGACCCAGTACTTC
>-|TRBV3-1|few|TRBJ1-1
CASSVRVDTEAFF
TGTGCCAGCAGCGTCAGGGTAGATACTGAAGCTTTCTTT
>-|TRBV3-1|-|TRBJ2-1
CASSRRVAGNEQFF
TGTGCCAGCAGCCGACGGGTAGCCGGCAATGAGCAGTTCTTC
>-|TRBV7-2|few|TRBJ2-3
CASSLVALTDTQYF
TGTGCCAGCAGCTTAGTTGCCCTTACAGATACGCAGTATTTT
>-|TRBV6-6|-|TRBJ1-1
CASSYGGSTTEAFF
TGTGCCAGCAGTTACGGGGGGTCTACCACTGAAGCTTTCTTT
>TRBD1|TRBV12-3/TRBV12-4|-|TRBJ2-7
CASSLLWTGDFYEQYF
TGTGCCAGCAGTTTATTGTGGACAGGGGATTTCTACGAGCAGTACTTC
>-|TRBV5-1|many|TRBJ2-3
CASSEGSDTQYF
TGCGCCAGCAGCGAGGGATCTGATACGCAGTATTTT
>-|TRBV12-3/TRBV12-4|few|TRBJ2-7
CASALPRAPYEQYF
TGTGCCAGCGCCCTTCCTAGGGCGCCCTACGAGCAGTACTTC
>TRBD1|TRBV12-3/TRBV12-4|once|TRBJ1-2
CASSRTGIFGGYTF
TGTGCCAGCAGTCGGACAGGGATATTTGGGGGCTACACCTTC
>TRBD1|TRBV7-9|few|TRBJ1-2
CASSFLKGTGYGYTF
TGTGCCAGCAGCTTCCTAAAAGGGACAGGTTATGGCTACACCTTC
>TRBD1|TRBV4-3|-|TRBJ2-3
CASSQLGGANQYF
TGCGCCAGCAGCCAACTAGGGGGCGCAAATCAGTATTTT
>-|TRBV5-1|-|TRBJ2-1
CASQWGPEGGEQFF
TGCGCCAGCCAATGGGGCCCAGAGGGAGGTGAGCAGTTCTTC
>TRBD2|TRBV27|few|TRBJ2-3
CASSLSGGYEDTQYF
TGTGCCAGCAGTTTATCGGGGGGGTATGAGGATACGCAGTATTTT
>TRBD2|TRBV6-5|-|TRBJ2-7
CASSYPSGTSGSYNEQYF
TGTGCCAGCAGTTACCCATCCGGGACTAGCGGATCTTACAATGAGCAGTACTTC
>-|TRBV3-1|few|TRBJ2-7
CASSPANKGDEQYF
TGTGCCAGCAGCCCAGCAAATAAGGGTGACGAGCAGTACTTC
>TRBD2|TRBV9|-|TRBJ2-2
CASSGLAGGPAGELFF
TGTGCCAGCAGCGGACTAGCGGGAGGGCCGGCCGGGGAGCTGTTTTTT
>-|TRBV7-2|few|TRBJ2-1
CASSSSRLVGNEQFF
TGTGCCAGCAGCTCTTCTCGACTAGTTGGGAATGAGCAGTTCTTC
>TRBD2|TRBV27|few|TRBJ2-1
CASSPGLAGDYNEQFF
TGTGCCAGCAGTCCAGGACTAGCGGGGGATTACAATGAGCAGTTCTTC
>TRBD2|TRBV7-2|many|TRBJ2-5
CASSSTSLAETQYF
TGTGCCAGCAGCTCGACTAGCTTAGCGGAGACCCAGTACTTC
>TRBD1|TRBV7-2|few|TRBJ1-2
CASSLAGGREDGYTF
TGTGCCAGCAGCTTAGCAGGGGGCCGGGAGGATGGCTACACCTTC
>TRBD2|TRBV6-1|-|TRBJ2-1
CASSERIAGGWDEQFF
TGTGCCAGCAGTGAGAGGATAGCGGGGGGGTGGGATGAGCAGTTCTTC
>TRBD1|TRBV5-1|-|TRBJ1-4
CASSLSDREKLFF
TGCGCCAGCAGCTTGTCGGACAGGGAAAAACTGTTTTTT
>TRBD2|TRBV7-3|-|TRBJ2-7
CASSFIPGGSYEQYF
TGTGCCAGCAGCTTTATCCCGGGGGGCTCCTACGAGCAGTACTTC
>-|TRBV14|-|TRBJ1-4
CASSQSRGWEKLFF
TGTGCCAGCAGCCAAAGCAGGGGATGGGAAAAACTGTTTTTT
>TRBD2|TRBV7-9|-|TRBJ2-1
CASSLHTSGAGNEQFF
TGTGCCAGCAGCTTGCACACTAGCGGGGCTGGGAATGAGCAGTTCTTC
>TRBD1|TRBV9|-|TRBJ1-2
CASRRDRVRGYTF
TGTGCCAGCAGAAGGGACAGGGTTCGTGGCTACACCTTC
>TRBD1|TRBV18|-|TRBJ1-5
CASSPADRAGAPQHF
TGTGCCAGCTCACCCGCGGACAGGGCCGGGGCCCCCCAGCATTTT
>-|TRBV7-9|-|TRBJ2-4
CASSLSTGTGIQYF
TGTGCCAGCAGCTTATCTACAGGGACGGGCATTCAGTACTTC
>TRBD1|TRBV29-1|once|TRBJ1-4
CSVDGDRDATNEKLFF
TGCAGCGTTGATGGAGACAGGGACGCAACTAATGAAAAACTGTTTTTT
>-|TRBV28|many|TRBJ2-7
CASSFGGTAKSYEQYF
TGTGCCAGCAGTTTCGGGGGGACAGCCAAGTCCTACGAGCAGTACTTC
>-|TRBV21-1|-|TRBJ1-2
CASSKGLNREKKCGYTF
TGTGCCAGCAGCAAAGGATTAAACAGGGAAAAAAAGTGTGGCTACACCTTC